The 3 T cell receptor beta chains below all came from one sample that was sequenced in a study of blood T cells in healthy people across ages. Using a J-beta primer mix together with a sample-barcoded 5' primer, a second PCR was run for about 7 to 12 cycles. MiXCR, run by TCRdb on the 5' RACE reads, gives a single entry per CDR3 protein. The repertoire holds some 290,000 distinct CDR3 sequences, with about 25% as singletons. The sequenced sample was blood. Source of these receptors: a woman between 65 and 79 years old in good health.

V gene TRBV19 combines with J gene TRBJ2-5; tentatively, D is TRBD1 (5 bases). This CDR3 spans 13 amino acids. The V end was cut by 8 bases, the J end by 3 bases, with 13 bases between. Germline CDR1 and CDR2: LNHDA and SQIVND (reference sequence). CDR3 in DNA: TGTGCCAGTTCAACAGGAGAGAAAGAGACCCAGTACTTC. It codes for CASSTGEKETQYF.

This chain links TRBV28 with TRBJ1-5, with TRBD1 identical over 7 bases. From germline, CDR1 is MDHEN and CDR2 SYDVKM. The CDR3 has 15 residues. The trim removed 6 bases at V and 0 bases at J, leaving 5 bases unmatched. The CDR3: CASRRTGYSNQPQHF. CDR3 in DNA: TGTGCCAGCAGGAGGACAGGATATAGCAATCAGCCCCAGCATTTT.

At least ten counts were recorded for this clonotype. This sequence joins TRBV28 and TRBJ1-2, with 8 bases matching TRBD1. V shed 11 bases and J 2 bases; nucleotides not matched to a gene: 7. CDR3 length: 13 amino acids. CDR1 and CDR2 (germline): MDHEN, SYDVKM. The CDR3 bases are TGTGCCGCCCTACAGGGGGTAAACTATGGCTACACCTTC. Its translation is CAALQGVNYGYTF.